The rows below give T cell receptor beta chains drawn from one sample of a study of blood T cell repertoires in COVID-19. Assay: immunoSEQ multiplex PCR; the TCRdb copy retains only in-frame clones and omits some. Of about 90,000 clones listed, around 89% were seen once; the top ten hold 2.7%. The sequenced material came from peripheral blood. Receptors originate from a man in his fifties with COVID-19, enrolled during active disease. The CDR3 runs from the conserved cysteine through the conserved F or W. A D gene is named only where the DNA matches it firmly. Clone size appears in some rows only: once, few, many, or a class for an expanded clone.

D gene: TRBD1
clone size: NA
J gene: TRBJ1-2
V gene: TRBV25-1
CDR3 protein: CASSAQDRVDGYTF
CDR3 DNA: TGTGCCAGCAGTGCCCAGGACAGGGTGGATGGCTACACCTTC

D gene: TRBD1
clone size: NA
J gene: TRBJ1-1
V gene: TRBV30
CDR3 protein: CAWSPGQANTEAFF
CDR3 DNA: TGTGCCTGGAGCCCCGGACAGGCCAACACTGAAGCTTTCTTT

D gene: NA
clone size: NA
J gene: TRBJ1-6
V gene: TRBV10-3
CDR3 protein: CAISGSGNSPLHF
CDR3 DNA: TGTGCCATCAGTGGATCAGGGAATTCACCCCTCCACTTT

D gene: TRBD1
clone size: NA
J gene: TRBJ1-6
V gene: TRBV7-2
CDR3 protein: CASSLGTGALQNSPLHF
CDR3 DNA: TGTGCCAGCAGCTTAGGGACAGGGGCTCTTCAAAATTCACCCCTCCACTTT

D gene: TRBD2
clone size: NA
J gene: TRBJ2-3
V gene: TRBV10-3
CDR3 protein: CATYGDYRTDTQYF
CDR3 DNA: TGTGCCACCTACGGGGACTACCGAACAGATACGCAGTATTTT

D gene: NA
clone size: NA
J gene: TRBJ1-5
V gene: TRBV19
CDR3 protein: CASSIPGRGNQPQHF
CDR3 DNA: TGTGCCAGTAGTATTCCGGGGAGGGGCAATCAGCCCCAGCATTTT

D gene: TRBD1
clone size: NA
J gene: TRBJ2-3
V gene: TRBV2
CDR3 protein: CASSGVTGGTDTQYF
CDR3 DNA: TGTGCCAGCAGTGGGGTGACAGGGGGCACAGATACGCAGTATTTT

D gene: NA
clone size: NA
J gene: TRBJ1-6
V gene: TRBV5-1
CDR3 protein: CASSPGWGNSPLHF
CDR3 DNA: TGCGCCAGCAGCCCCGGTTGGGGCAATTCACCCCTCCACTTT

D gene: NA
clone size: NA
J gene: TRBJ1-2
V gene: TRBV21-1
CDR3 protein: CASSRTLRGECGYTF
CDR3 DNA: TGTGCCAGCAGCCGGACCCTCAGGGGTGAATGTGGCTACACCTTC

D gene: NA
clone size: NA
J gene: TRBJ1-1
V gene: TRBV6-5
CDR3 protein: CASSLAGGVTEAFF
CDR3 DNA: TGTGCCAGCAGCTTAGCGGGGGGGGTGACTGAAGCTTTCTTT

D gene: NA
clone size: NA
J gene: TRBJ2-1
V gene: TRBV12-3/TRBV12-4
CDR3 protein: CASSTRRLNEQFF
CDR3 DNA: TGTGCCAGCAGCACTAGGAGGCTCAATGAGCAGTTCTTC

D gene: NA
clone size: NA
J gene: TRBJ2-5
V gene: TRBV9
CDR3 protein: CASSASGETQYF
CDR3 DNA: TGTGCCAGCAGCGCCTCGGGGGAGACCCAGTACTTC

D gene: TRBD1
clone size: NA
J gene: TRBJ2-5
V gene: TRBV11-3
CDR3 protein: CASSPGQGQETQYF
CDR3 DNA: TGTGCCAGCAGCCCCGGACAGGGACAAGAGACCCAGTACTTC

D gene: TRBD1
clone size: NA
J gene: TRBJ1-3
V gene: TRBV28
CDR3 protein: CASSSPGQGGNTIYF
CDR3 DNA: TGTGCCAGCAGTTCGCCGGGACAGGGTGGAAACACCATATATTTT

D gene: NA
clone size: NA
J gene: TRBJ1-2
V gene: TRBV7-3
CDR3 protein: CASSPKGGGPYGYTF
CDR3 DNA: TGTGCCAGCAGCCCAAAGGGCGGGGGACCCTATGGCTACACCTTC

D gene: TRBD2
clone size: NA
J gene: TRBJ2-1
V gene: TRBV28
CDR3 protein: CASSLLAGGSNEQFF
CDR3 DNA: TGTGCCAGCAGTTTACTAGCGGGGGGATCCAATGAGCAGTTCTTC

D gene: NA
clone size: NA
J gene: TRBJ1-2
V gene: TRBV10-3
CDR3 protein: CATIMGHLNYGYTF
CDR3 DNA: TGTGCCACTATCATGGGACACCTTAACTATGGCTACACCTTC

D gene: NA
clone size: NA
J gene: TRBJ1-6
V gene: TRBV14
CDR3 protein: CASSQEQGGSYNSPLHF
CDR3 DNA: TGTGCCAGCAGCCAAGAGCAGGGAGGATCCTATAATTCACCCCTCCACTTT

D gene: NA
clone size: NA
J gene: TRBJ1-2
V gene: TRBV11-3
CDR3 protein: CASSFGRDYGYTF
CDR3 DNA: TGTGCCAGCAGCTTTGGGAGGGATTATGGCTACACCTTC

D gene: TRBD1
clone size: NA
J gene: TRBJ1-5
V gene: TRBV19
CDR3 protein: CASSIFRGNVGNQPQHF
CDR3 DNA: TGTGCCAGTAGTATCTTCAGGGGGAACGTTGGCAATCAGCCCCAGCATTTT

D gene: TRBD1
clone size: NA
J gene: TRBJ1-2
V gene: TRBV30
CDR3 protein: CAEGAFYGYTF
CDR3 DNA: TGTGCGGAGGGGGCTTTCTATGGCTACACCTTC

D gene: NA
clone size: NA
J gene: TRBJ2-2
V gene: TRBV7-8
CDR3 protein: CASSLKRTGELFF
CDR3 DNA: TGTGCCAGCAGCTTAAAGAGAACCGGGGAGCTGTTTTTT

D gene: NA
clone size: once
J gene: TRBJ2-3
V gene: TRBV10-2
CDR3 protein: CASTESPVITDTQYF
CDR3 DNA: TGCGCCAGCACTGAAAGTCCGGTGATCACAGATACGCAGTATTTT

D gene: TRBD1
clone size: once
J gene: TRBJ1-6
V gene: TRBV2
CDR3 protein: CASTGTGGDSPLHF
CDR3 DNA: TGTGCCAGCACCGGGACAGGGGGCGATTCACCCCTCCACTTT

D gene: NA
clone size: NA
J gene: TRBJ1-1
V gene: TRBV28
CDR3 protein: CASSLSSQGGGTEAFF
CDR3 DNA: TGTGCCAGCAGTTTATCTAGCCAGGGAGGAGGCACTGAAGCTTTCTTT

D gene: TRBD1
clone size: NA
J gene: TRBJ2-5
V gene: TRBV19
CDR3 protein: CASSRQGGETQYF
CDR3 DNA: TGTGCCAGCTCACGACAGGGGGGGGAGACCCAGTACTTC

D gene: TRBD1
clone size: NA
J gene: TRBJ2-7
V gene: TRBV6-2/TRBV6-3
CDR3 protein: CASSYGTGGEQYF
CDR3 DNA: TGTGCCAGCAGTTACGGGACAGGGGGCGAGCAGTACTTC

D gene: NA
clone size: NA
J gene: TRBJ1-2
V gene: TRBV4-2
CDR3 protein: CASSQAKGLFYGYTF
CDR3 DNA: TGTGCCAGCAGCCAAGCGAAGGGGCTATTCTATGGCTACACCTTC

D gene: TRBD1
clone size: NA
J gene: TRBJ2-7
V gene: TRBV5-4
CDR3 protein: CASSVTGTYEQYF
CDR3 DNA: TGTGCCAGCAGCGTGACAGGGACCTACGAGCAGTACTTC

D gene: NA
clone size: NA
J gene: TRBJ1-1
V gene: TRBV29-1
CDR3 protein: CSEVIAGGPLNTEAFF
CDR3 DNA: TGCAGCGAAGTAATTGCGGGGGGGCCGCTGAACACTGAAGCTTTCTTT

D gene: TRBD1
clone size: NA
J gene: TRBJ1-2
V gene: TRBV27
CDR3 protein: CASRRDRGRDGYTF
CDR3 DNA: TGTGCCAGCAGACGGGACAGGGGAAGGGATGGCTACACCTTC

D gene: TRBD1
clone size: NA
J gene: TRBJ1-2
V gene: TRBV10-1
CDR3 protein: CASSDPRRQGDRPYYGYTF
CDR3 DNA: TGCGCCAGCAGTGACCCTAGAAGACAGGGTGACCGCCCCTACTATGGCTACACCTTC

D gene: NA
clone size: NA
J gene: TRBJ2-7
V gene: TRBV9
CDR3 protein: CASSVGGGADSYEQYF
CDR3 DNA: TGTGCCAGCAGCGTAGGGGGCGGGGCGGACTCCTACGAGCAGTACTTC

D gene: TRBD1
clone size: NA
J gene: TRBJ1-1
V gene: TRBV11-2
CDR3 protein: CASSLPRQGRRDTEAFF
CDR3 DNA: TGTGCCAGCAGCTTACCTCGACAGGGCCGGAGGGACACTGAAGCTTTCTTT

D gene: NA
clone size: NA
J gene: TRBJ2-1
V gene: TRBV9
CDR3 protein: CASSVGPNNEQFF
CDR3 DNA: TGTGCCAGCAGCGTAGGGCCGAACAATGAGCAGTTCTTC

D gene: NA
clone size: NA
J gene: TRBJ2-7
V gene: TRBV14
CDR3 protein: CASSLDTSYYEQYF
CDR3 DNA: TGTGCCAGCAGCCTGGACACTAGCTACTACGAGCAGTACTTC

D gene: NA
clone size: NA
J gene: TRBJ2-6
V gene: TRBV27
CDR3 protein: CASSGIGQGIYSGANVLTF
CDR3 DNA: TGTGCCAGCAGTGGGATCGGACAAGGAATTTACTCTGGGGCCAACGTCCTGACTTTC

D gene: TRBD1
clone size: NA
J gene: TRBJ2-2
V gene: TRBV7-2
CDR3 protein: CASSFQYRGDYGELFF
CDR3 DNA: TGTGCCAGCAGCTTTCAATACAGGGGAGACTACGGGGAGCTGTTTTTT

D gene: TRBD1
clone size: NA
J gene: TRBJ2-1
V gene: TRBV4-1
CDR3 protein: CASSLTPDRASYNEQFF
CDR3 DNA: TGCGCCAGCAGCCTAACTCCGGACAGGGCATCCTACAATGAGCAGTTCTTC

D gene: TRBD2
clone size: NA
J gene: TRBJ2-3
V gene: TRBV2
CDR3 protein: CASSGLAGDSDTQYF
CDR3 DNA: TGTGCCAGCAGTGGACTAGCGGGGGATTCAGATACGCAGTATTTT